Each of the 8 T cell receptor beta chains below was sequenced from the same sample in a study of Ad26.COV2.S vaccination and SARS-CoV-2 variants. Stated treatment: some 20 received Ad26.COV2.S at low or high dose, single or two shots; about 5 received placebo; per-sample allocation not given. Collection of the samples took place on day 63 after the first injection of vaccine or placebo. Sequenced by immunoSEQ multiplex PCR; TCRdb stores in-frame clones only, minus some. This sample has 410,000 or so clones; about 92% occur once, and the top ten carry about 1.7%. The sample was peripheral blood, taken in a trial of Ad26.COV2.S vaccine versus placebo. Receptors originate from a person between 18 and 65 years old who received the Ad26.COV2.S COVID-19 vaccine or a placebo.

This sequence joins TRBV10-3 and TRBJ1-1; no definite D call. V lost 2 bases, J lost 0 bases, and 16 bases lay in between. This CDR3 has 17 amino acids. Germline assignment: CDR1 ENHRY and CDR2 SYGVKD. CDR3 coding DNA: TGTGCCATCAGTGAGCCGTTCTCGACAAGTTTGAACACTGAAGCTTTCTTT. It codes for CAISEPFSTSLNTEAFF.

This chain joins TRBV7-9 and TRBJ2-1, with 8 positions matching TRBD2. Germline-derived CDR1 and CDR2 are SEHNR and FQNEAQ (reference sequence). The CDR3 is 16 amino acids. The ends lost 6 bases at V and 4 bases at J; junction bases unmatched: 11. The CDR3 reads CASSSTVVAGYNEQFF. DNA for the CDR3: TGTGCCAGCAGTTCAACGGTGGTAGCGGGGTACAATGAGCAGTTCTTC.

V gene TRBV7-9 combines with J gene TRBJ2-1; 8 nucleotides line up with TRBD2. Trimming at V came to 4 bases and at J to 6 bases, leaving 11 bases not matched to a gene. Germline-derived CDR1 and CDR2 are SEHNR and FQNEAQ (reference sequence). There are 16 residues in the CDR3. The CDR3 region has the DNA TGTGCCAGCAGCTCACCCGGGACTAGTGGACTCAATGAGCAGTTCTTC. It encodes CASSSPGTSGLNEQFF.

The CDR3 is CASSLSGQGLNNEQFF. As DNA, the CDR3 is TGTGCCAGCAGTTTATCCGGACAGGGTTTGAACAATGAGCAGTTCTTC. This chain connects TRBV28 to TRBJ2-1; TRBD1 matches at 8 bases. Germline trimming cut 1 base from V and 5 bases from J; bases unmatched to any gene: 7. Looked up from germline, CDR1 is MDHEN and CDR2 is SYDVKM. This CDR3 spans 16 amino acids.

V usage is TRBV18 and J usage is TRBJ2-1; D might be TRBD2 (6 bases). Germline CDR1 is KGHSH and CDR2 is LQKENI. The CDR3 covers 12 residues. Trimming left V 1 base short and J 8 bases short, with 6 bases between. CDR3 sequence (DNA): TGTGCCAGCTCACCACAGCGGGATGAGCAGTTCTTC. Amino acids: CASSPQRDEQFF. Full variable domain (outside the CDR3, taken from reference TRBV18 and TRBJ2-1): NAGVMQNPRHLVRRRGQEARLRCSPMKGHSHVYWYRQLPEEGLKFMVYLQKENIIDESGMPKERFSAEFPKEGPSILRIQQVVRGDSAAYFCASSPQRDEQFFGPGTRLTVL.

The rearrangement links TRBV18 to TRBJ2-5, with D possibly TRBD2 on 7 matching bases. The CDR3 totals 15 residues. V was pared by 3 bases and J by 4 bases, with 15 bases between. Germline lookup yields CDR1 KGHSH and CDR2 LQKENI. The CDR3 loop reads CASSPPGGSLETQYF. Written as DNA, the CDR3 is TGTGCCAGCTCACCGCCGGGGGGCTCGTTAGAGACCCAGTACTTC.

The chain recombines TRBV18 with TRBJ2-1; no definite D call. There are 15 residues in the CDR3. V shed 6 bases and J shed 4 bases, with 16 bases lying between them. Per germline, CDR1 KGHSH and CDR2 LQKENI. Written as DNA, the CDR3 is TGTGCCAGCTCGGCTGAAGTCCTGGTTTACAATGAGCAGTTCTTC. Amino acids: CASSAEVLVYNEQFF.

The genes are TRBV20-1 and TRBJ1-4; perhaps TRBD1 as D (5 bases). Deletions cut 3 bases from V and 6 bases from J, with 5 bases between. The V gene's germline CDR1 is DFQATT and CDR2 SNEGSKA (reference sequence). This CDR3 region has 11 residues. The chain's CDR3 is CSARGDEKLFF. CDR3 coding DNA: TGCAGTGCTAGGGGGGATGAAAAACTGTTTTTT.